The next 5 T cell receptor beta chains were all read from a single sample in a study of graft-versus-host responses after intestinal transplantation. Using immunoSEQ multiplex PCR, the repertoire was profiled, and TCRdb retains in-frame clones only, with some absent. In the table there are 2,500 to 3,500 clones, roughly 74% of which are singletons. Grafts had their tissue processed, releasing intraepithelial and lamina propria lymphocytes. The sequencing used ileum tissue, collected roughly 5 and 7 days after intestinal transplantation. The source is a human patient who received an intestinal transplant, so some T cells may come from the graft donor.

V and J are TRBV28 and TRBJ2-3; tentative D call: TRBD1 (6 bases). Germline CDR1 is MDHEN and CDR2 is SYDVKM. CDR3 length: 15 amino acids. Trimming pared 3 bases from V and 1 base from J, leaving 11 bases between. CDR3 loop: CASSFQAGGTDTQYF. DNA for the CDR3: TGTGCCAGCAGTTTTCAGGCAGGGGGCACAGATACGCAGTATTTT.

V gene TRBV25-1 combines with J gene TRBJ1-1; unclear D gene. Germline assignment: CDR1 MGHDK and CDR2 SYGVNS. The CDR3 length is 12 residues. Trimming stripped 2 bases from V and 1 base from J, with 2 bases between. In nucleotides, the CDR3 is TGTGCCAGCAGTGAACAGAACACTGAAGCTTTCTTT. Its protein is CASSEQNTEAFF.

V and J are TRBV19 and TRBJ2-7; TRBD2 matches at 16 bases. The CDR3 is made up of 16 amino acids. The V gene's germline CDR1 is LNHDA and CDR2 SQIVND (reference sequence). V gave up 5 bases and J gave up 4 bases; unmatched junction bases: 5. DNA for the CDR3: TGTGCCAGTAGTTCGGGACTAGCGGGGGGGCCATACGAGCAGTACTTC. Its translation: CASSSGLAGGPYEQYF.

For the CDR3, the DNA is TGTGCCAGCAGCGCCCTGGGGGGGTCCACCGGGGAGCTGTTTTTT. It specifies CASSALGGSTGELFF. V and J are TRBV7-6 and TRBJ2-2; TRBD2 aligns across 7 bases. The CDR3 covers 15 residues. Germline V gives CDR1 SGHVS, CDR2 FNYEAQ. Trimming took 5 bases from V and 4 from J; bases not matched to a gene: 7.

The chain couples TRBV18 to TRBJ2-3; TRBD1 aligns across 8 bases. V lost 3 bases, J lost 6 bases, and 5 bases stayed unmatched. From germline, CDR1 is KGHSH and CDR2 LQKENI. CDR3 length equals 14 residues. The CDR3 nucleotides are TGTGCCAGCTCACCCGGGACAGGCCGGGATACGCAGTATTTT. It encodes CASSPGTGRDTQYF.